This T cell receptor beta chain was observed in a study of STAT5B mutations in CD4+ large granular lymphocyte leukemia. Repertoires were generated with immunoSEQ multiplex PCR, while TCRdb's copy carries only in-frame clones and drops some. The sample contains approximately 24,000 clones, approximately 79% of which appear only once. V lost 3 bases and J lost 7, with 13 bases in between. Germline CDR1 is WSHSY and CDR2 is SAAADI. The CDR3 runs to 14 residues. The rearrangement links TRBV10-2 to TRBJ1-5; possible D gene TRBD1, 6 bases. Sequencing input: CD4+ T cells from blood buffy coats. This receptor was obtained from a human donor in good health. The CDR3 DNA sequence: TGCGCCAGCAGTGATATCGGGACAAACCAGCCCCAGCATTTT. It codes for CASSDIGTNQPQHF.